This T cell receptor beta chain is from a study of blood T cell repertoires in COVID-19. The CDR3 sequence is 15 residues long. V was clipped by 2 bases and J by 4 bases, with 12 bases between them. Per the germline V gene, CDR1 is SGDLS and CDR2 is YYNGEE. Authors' methods: Estimation of nucleated cell counts was performed using reference gene primer amplification. Only in-frame clones appear in the TCRdb table, and some are missing; sequencing was by immunoSEQ multiplex PCR. V, J and clone size were drawn from that table, and D and trimming were deduced from the DNA. Of approximately 97,000 clones in the sample, about nine tenths are singletons; the top ten hold roughly 5.6%.

V and J are TRBV9 and TRBJ1-4, with D possibly TRBD1 on 6 matching bases. Input material: peripheral blood. The source of this sequence is a woman between 50 and 59 years old with COVID-19, enrolled during active disease. CDR3 sequence: CASSVLTGVNEKLFF. CDR3 sequence (DNA): TGTGCCAGCAGCGTTTTGACAGGTGTTAATGAAAAACTGTTTTTT.